The entry that follows covers one T cell receptor beta chain sequence. The data belong to a study of early T cells in non-severe SARS-CoV-2 infection. TCRdb independently ran MiXCR on the 5' RACE reads; one entry per CDR3 protein. The repertoire consists of about 60,000 distinct CDR3 sequences, with around 11% occurring once and the leading ten covering 2.9%. V was clipped by 5 bases and J by 7 bases; unmatched bases: 5. The CDR3 sequence is 13 residues long. The V gene's germline CDR1 is SGHTA and CDR2 FQGNSA. Material: whole blood, obtained at baseline. The gene calls are TRBV7-2 and TRBJ2-7, with 10 positions matching TRBD1. The sequence came from an adult who was a healthcare worker with PCR-confirmed SARS-CoV-2 infection or an uninfected control (not recorded which). Here the CDR3 reads CASSRGQGKEQYF. The DNA for the CDR3 is TGTGCCAGCAGCCGGGGACAGGGGAAAGAGCAGTACTTC.